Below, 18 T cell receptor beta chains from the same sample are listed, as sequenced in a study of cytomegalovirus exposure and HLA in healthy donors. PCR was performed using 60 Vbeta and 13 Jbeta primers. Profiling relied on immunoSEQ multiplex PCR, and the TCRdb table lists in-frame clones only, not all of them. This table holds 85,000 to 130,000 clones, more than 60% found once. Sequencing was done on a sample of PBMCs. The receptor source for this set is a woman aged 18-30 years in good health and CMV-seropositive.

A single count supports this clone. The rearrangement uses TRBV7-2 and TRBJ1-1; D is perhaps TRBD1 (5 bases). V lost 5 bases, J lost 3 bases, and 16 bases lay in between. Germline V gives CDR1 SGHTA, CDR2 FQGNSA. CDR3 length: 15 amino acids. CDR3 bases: TGTGCCAGCAGCAGCGGGGGTAATCCCTACACTGAAGCTTTCTTT. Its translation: CASSSGGNPYTEAFF.

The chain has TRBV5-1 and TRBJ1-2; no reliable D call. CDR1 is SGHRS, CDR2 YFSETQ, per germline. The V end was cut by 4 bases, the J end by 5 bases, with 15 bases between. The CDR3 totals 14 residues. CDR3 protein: CASSPVRGTYGYTF. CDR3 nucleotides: TGCGCCAGCAGCCCCGTCCGGGGTACGTATGGCTACACCTTC.

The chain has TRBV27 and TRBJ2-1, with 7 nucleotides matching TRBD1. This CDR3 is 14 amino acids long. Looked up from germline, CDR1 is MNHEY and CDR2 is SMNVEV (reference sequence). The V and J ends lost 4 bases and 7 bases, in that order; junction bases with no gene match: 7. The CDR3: CASSWRQGVNEQFF. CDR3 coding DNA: TGTGCCAGCAGTTGGCGACAGGGTGTAAATGAGCAGTTCTTC.

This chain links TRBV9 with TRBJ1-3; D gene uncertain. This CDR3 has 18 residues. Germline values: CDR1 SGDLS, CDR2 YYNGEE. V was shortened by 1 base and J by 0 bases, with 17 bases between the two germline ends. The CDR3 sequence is CASSVSFRPRSSGNTIYF. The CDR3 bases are TGTGCCAGCAGCGTATCGTTCAGGCCCCGAAGCTCTGGAAACACCATATATTTT.

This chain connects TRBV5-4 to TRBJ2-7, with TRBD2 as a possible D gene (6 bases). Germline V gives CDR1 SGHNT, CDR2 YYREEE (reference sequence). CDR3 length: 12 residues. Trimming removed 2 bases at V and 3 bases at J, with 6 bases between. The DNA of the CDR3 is TGTGCCAGCAGCTTTAGCGGCTACGAGCAGTACTTC. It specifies CASSFSGYEQYF. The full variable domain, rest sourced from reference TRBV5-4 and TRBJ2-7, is ETGVTQSPTHLIKTRGQQVTLRCSSQSGHNTVSWYQQALGQGPQFIFQYYREEENGRGNFPPRFSGLQFPNYSSELNVNALELDDSALYLCASSFSGYEQYFGPGTRLTVT.

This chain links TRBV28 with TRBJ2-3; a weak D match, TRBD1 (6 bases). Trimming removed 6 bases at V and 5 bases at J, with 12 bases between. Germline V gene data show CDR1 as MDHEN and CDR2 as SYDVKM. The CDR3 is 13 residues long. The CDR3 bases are TGTGCCAGCAGCCTCACAGGGTTAGATACGCAGTATTTT. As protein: CASSLTGLDTQYF.

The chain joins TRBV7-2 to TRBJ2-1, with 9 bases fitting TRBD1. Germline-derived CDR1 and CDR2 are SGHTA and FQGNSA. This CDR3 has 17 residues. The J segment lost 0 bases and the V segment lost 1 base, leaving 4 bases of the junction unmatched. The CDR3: CASSLGATGGSYNEQFF. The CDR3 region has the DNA TGTGCCAGCAGCTTAGGGGCGACAGGGGGCTCCTACAATGAGCAGTTCTTC.

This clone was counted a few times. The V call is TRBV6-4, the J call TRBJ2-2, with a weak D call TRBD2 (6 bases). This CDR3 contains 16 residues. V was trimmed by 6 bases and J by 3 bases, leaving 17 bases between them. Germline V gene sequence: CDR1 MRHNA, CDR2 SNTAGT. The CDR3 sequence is CASSRGLTRDTGELFF. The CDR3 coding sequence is TGTGCCAGCAGCCGGGGACTCACTCGGGACACCGGGGAGCTGTTTTTT.

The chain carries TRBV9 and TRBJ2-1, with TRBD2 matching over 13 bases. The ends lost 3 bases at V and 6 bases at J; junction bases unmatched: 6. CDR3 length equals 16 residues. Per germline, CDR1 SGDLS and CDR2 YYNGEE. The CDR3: CASSDPGLAGINEQFF. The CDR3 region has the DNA TGTGCCAGCAGCGACCCGGGACTAGCGGGAATCAATGAGCAGTTCTTC.

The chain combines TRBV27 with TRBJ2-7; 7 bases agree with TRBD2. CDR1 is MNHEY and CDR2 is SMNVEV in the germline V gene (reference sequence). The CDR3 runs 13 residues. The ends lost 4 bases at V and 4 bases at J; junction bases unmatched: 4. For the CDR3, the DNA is TGTGCCAGCAGTTCTAGCGGAGGATACGAGCAGTACTTC. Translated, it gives CASSSSGGYEQYF.

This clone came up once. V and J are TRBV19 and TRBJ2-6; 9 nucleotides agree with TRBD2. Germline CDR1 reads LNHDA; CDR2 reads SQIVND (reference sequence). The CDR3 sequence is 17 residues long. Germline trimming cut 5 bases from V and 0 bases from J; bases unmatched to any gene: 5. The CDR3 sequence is CASSRLAGLSGANVLTF. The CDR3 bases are TGTGCCAGTAGTCGGCTAGCGGGACTCTCTGGGGCCAACGTCCTGACTTTC.

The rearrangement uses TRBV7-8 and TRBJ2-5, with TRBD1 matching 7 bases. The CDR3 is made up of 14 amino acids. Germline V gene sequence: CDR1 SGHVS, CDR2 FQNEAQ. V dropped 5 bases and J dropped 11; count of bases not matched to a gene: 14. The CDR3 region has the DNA TGTGCCAGCAGCCCCCGACGACAGGGTTATGAGCAGTACTTC. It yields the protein CASSPRRQGYEQYF.

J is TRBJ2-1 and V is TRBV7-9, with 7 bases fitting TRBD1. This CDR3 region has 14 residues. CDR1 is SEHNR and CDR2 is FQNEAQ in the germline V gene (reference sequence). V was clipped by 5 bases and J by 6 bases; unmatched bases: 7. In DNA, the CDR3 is TGTGCCAGCAGCCCGACAGGGAACTTCAATGAGCAGTTCTTC. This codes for CASSPTGNFNEQFF.

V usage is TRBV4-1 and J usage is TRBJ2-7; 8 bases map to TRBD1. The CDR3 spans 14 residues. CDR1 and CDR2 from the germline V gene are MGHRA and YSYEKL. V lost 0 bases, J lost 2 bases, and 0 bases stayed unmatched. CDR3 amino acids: CASSQEQGAYEQYF. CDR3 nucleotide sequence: TGCGCCAGCAGCCAAGAACAGGGGGCCTACGAGCAGTACTTC.

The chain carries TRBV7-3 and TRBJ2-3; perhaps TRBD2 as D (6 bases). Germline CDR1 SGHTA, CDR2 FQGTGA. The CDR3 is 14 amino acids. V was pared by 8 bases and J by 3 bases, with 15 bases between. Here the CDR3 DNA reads TGTGCCAGCGGAAAGGGAGGTCGGACAGATACGCAGTATTTT. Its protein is CASGKGGRTDTQYF. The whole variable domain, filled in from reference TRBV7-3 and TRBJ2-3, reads GAGVSQTPSNKVTEKGKYVELRCDPISGHTALYWYRQSLGQGPEFLIYFQGTGAADDSGLPNDRFFAVRPEGSVSTLKIQRTERGDSAVYLCASGKGGRTDTQYFGPGTRLTVL.

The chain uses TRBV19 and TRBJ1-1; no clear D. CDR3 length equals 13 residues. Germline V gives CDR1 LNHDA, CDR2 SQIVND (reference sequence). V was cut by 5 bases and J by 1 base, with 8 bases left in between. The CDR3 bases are TGTGCCAGTAGTTTACAGTCGAACACTGAAGCTTTCTTT. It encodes CASSLQSNTEAFF.

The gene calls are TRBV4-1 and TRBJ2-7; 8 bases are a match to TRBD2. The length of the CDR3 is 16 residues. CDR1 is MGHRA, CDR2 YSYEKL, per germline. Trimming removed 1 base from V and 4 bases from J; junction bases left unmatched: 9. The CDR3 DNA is TGCGCCAGCAGCCAAGGGTTGGCTAGCGGGTCTTACGAGCAGTACTTC. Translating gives CASSQGLASGSYEQYF.

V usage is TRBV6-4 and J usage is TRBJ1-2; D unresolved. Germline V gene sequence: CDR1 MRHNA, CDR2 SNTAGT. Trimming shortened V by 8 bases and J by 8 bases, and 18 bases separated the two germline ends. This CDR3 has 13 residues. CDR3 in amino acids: CASRWEGPNGYTF. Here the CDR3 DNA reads TGTGCCAGCCGCTGGGAGGGCCCTAACGGCTACACCTTC.